The T cell receptor beta chain described here comes from a study of OX40 agonist ivuxolimab in advanced cancers. The table came from immunoSEQ multiplex PCR; TCRdb's copy has only in-frame clones and leaves some out. This sample carries thousands of clones, roughly three fifths of them seen once, and the ten largest clones take around half. Looked up from germline, CDR1 is SEHNR and CDR2 is FQNEAQ (reference sequence). The CDR3 covers 18 residues. V dropped 5 bases and J dropped 4; count of bases not matched to a gene: 15. The clonotype was recovered from an adult with an advanced solid tumor such as melanoma, head and neck, liver or kidney cancer. Specimen: CD4+ or CD8+ T cells sorted from blood, collected in a trial of the OX40 agonist ivuxolimab. The rearrangement joins TRBV7-9 to TRBJ2-1, with 9 bases fitting TRBD2. CDR3 protein: CASSQKTTSGFFYNEQFF. CDR3 nucleotides: TGTGCCAGCAGCCAAAAAACGACTAGCGGCTTCTTTTACAATGAGCAGTTCTTC. Combining the CDR3 with reference TRBV7-9 and TRBJ2-1 gives the whole variable domain DTGVSQNPRHKITKRGQNVTFRCDPISEHNRLYWYRQTLGQGPEFLTYFQNEAQLEKSRLLSDRFSAERPKGSFSTLEIQRTEQGDSAMYLCASSQKTTSGFFYNEQFFGPGTRLTVL.